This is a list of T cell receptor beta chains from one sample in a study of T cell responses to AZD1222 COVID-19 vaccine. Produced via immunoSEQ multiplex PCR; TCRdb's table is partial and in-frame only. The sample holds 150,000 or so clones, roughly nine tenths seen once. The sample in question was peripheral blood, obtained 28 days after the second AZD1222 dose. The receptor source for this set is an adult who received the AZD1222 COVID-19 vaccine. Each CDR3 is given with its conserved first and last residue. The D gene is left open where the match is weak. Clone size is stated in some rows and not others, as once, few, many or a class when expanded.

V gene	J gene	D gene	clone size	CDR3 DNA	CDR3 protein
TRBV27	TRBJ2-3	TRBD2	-	TGTGCCAGCAGGATAGCGGGTTCCACAGATACGCAGTATTTT	CASRIAGSTDTQYF
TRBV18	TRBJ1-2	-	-	TGTGCCAGCTCACCCTTATGGCAAAACTATGGCTACACCTTC	CASSPLWQNYGYTF
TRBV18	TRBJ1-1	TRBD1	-	TGTGCCAGCTCACCGGAGACAGGGGGCTGGGGGACTGAAGCTTTCTTT	CASSPETGGWGTEAFF
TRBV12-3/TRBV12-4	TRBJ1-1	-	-	TGTGCCAGCAGTTTATGGAGGAACACTGAAGCTTTCTTT	CASSLWRNTEAFF
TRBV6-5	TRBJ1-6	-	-	TGTGCCAGCAGCTACGGGGGAAACTATAATTCACCCCTCCACTTT	CASSYGGNYNSPLHF
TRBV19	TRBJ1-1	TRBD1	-	TGTGCCAGTAGTAGGGACAGGGAAGGTGAAGCTTTCTTT	CASSRDREGEAFF
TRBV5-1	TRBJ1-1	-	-	TGCGCCAGCAGCTCAGGGATGAACACTGAAGCTTTCTTT	CASSSGMNTEAFF
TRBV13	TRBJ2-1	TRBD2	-	TGTGCCAGCAGCTTAGGTAGCGGGGGGAACAATGAGCAGTTCTTC	CASSLGSGGNNEQFF
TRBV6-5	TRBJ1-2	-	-	TGTGCCAGCAGTTACCGGGGAATGTCCTATGGCTACACCTTC	CASSYRGMSYGYTF
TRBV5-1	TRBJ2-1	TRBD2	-	TGCGCCAGCAGCTTGCTACTAGCGGGGGGCGGGAATGAGCAGTTCTTC	CASSLLLAGGGNEQFF
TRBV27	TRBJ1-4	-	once	TGTGCCAGCAGTCTGACAGGCGATGCAACTAATGAAAAACTGTTTTTT	CASSLTGDATNEKLFF
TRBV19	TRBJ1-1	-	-	TGTGCCAGTAGCCGCCCGGAGGGGACGGGACGGGGTACTGAAGCTTTCTTT	CASSRPEGTGRGTEAFF
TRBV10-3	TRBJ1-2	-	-	TGTGCCATCAGTGAGTCGGGACTTCCCGGAGGCTACACCTTC	CAISESGLPGGYTF
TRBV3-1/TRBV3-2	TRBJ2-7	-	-	TGTGCCAGCAGCCAGGAGGGGGCGAGCTACGAGCAGTACTTC	CASSQEGASYEQYF
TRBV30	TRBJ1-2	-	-	TGTGCCTGGAGTGTACAAGGGTTCCAGTATGGCTACACCTTC	CAWSVQGFQYGYTF
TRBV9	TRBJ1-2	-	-	TGTGCCAGCAGCGTCGGGCAGGGAGGCTACACCTTC	CASSVGQGGYTF
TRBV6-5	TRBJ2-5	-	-	TGTGCCAGCAGTAGGAGGAGGGTTGGAGAGACCCAGTACTTC	CASSRRRVGETQYF
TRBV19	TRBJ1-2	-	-	TGTGCCAGGCCCCCGGGGGGCGGCTACACCTTC	CARPPGGGYTF
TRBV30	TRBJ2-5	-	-	TGTGCCTGGAGTTGGGAGGAGACCCAGTACTTC	CAWSWEETQYF
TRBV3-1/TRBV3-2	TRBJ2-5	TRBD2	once	TGTGCCAGCAGCAGGAGGACTAGCGGGGGGGCTGAGACCCAGTACTTC	CASSRRTSGGAETQYF
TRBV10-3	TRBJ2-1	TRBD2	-	TGTGCCATCAGTGAGTGGGGGGGAAACAATGAGCAGTTCTTC	CAISEWGGNNEQFF
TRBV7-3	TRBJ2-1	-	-	TGTGCCAGCAGCTTAAGGGATACTGGTGAGCAGTTCTTC	CASSLRDTGEQFF
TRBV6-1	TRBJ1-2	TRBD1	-	TGTGCCAGCAGTGAATTGGGACAGGGAAGACCTAACTATGGCTACACCTTC	CASSELGQGRPNYGYTF
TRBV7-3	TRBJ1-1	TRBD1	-	TGTGCCAGCAGCCCCAGGGACAGGGGGCAGACTGAAGCTTTCTTT	CASSPRDRGQTEAFF
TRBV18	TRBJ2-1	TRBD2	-	TGTGCCAGCTCACCACCAAGCGGGGGGGCCAATGAGCAGTTCTTC	CASSPPSGGANEQFF
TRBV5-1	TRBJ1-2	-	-	TGCGCCAGTTCAGGGGCCCCTTCCTATGGCTACACCTTC	CASSGAPSYGYTF
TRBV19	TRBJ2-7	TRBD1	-	TGTGCCAGTAGTATAGACCTGGACAGGGGCTACGAGCAGTACTTC	CASSIDLDRGYEQYF
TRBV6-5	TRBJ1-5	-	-	TGTGCCAGCAGTTCTGAAGGCGGTCAGCCCCAGCATTTT	CASSSEGGQPQHF
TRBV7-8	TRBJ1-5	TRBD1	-	TGTGCCAGCAGCCCCGCAGGGGGCCAAGATCAGCCCCAGCATTTT	CASSPAGGQDQPQHF
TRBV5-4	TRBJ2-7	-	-	TGTGCCAGCAGCTTGGGGGCCACTGACTCCTACGAGCAGTACTTC	CASSLGATDSYEQYF
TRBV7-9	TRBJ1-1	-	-	TGTGCCAGCAGCTTAGGGACAACTGAAGCTTTCTTT	CASSLGTTEAFF
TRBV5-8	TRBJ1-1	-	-	TGTGCCAGCAGCTTGGCCTACGTTTCGAACACTGAAGCTTTCTTT	CASSLAYVSNTEAFF
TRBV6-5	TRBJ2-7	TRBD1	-	TGTGCCAGCAGTTACCGCATCAGGGGGAGCTACGAGCAGTACTTC	CASSYRIRGSYEQYF
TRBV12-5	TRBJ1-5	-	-	TGTGCTAGTGGCGCGGGACAAGGCAATCAGCCCCAGCATTTT	CASGAGQGNQPQHF
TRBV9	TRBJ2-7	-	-	TGTGCCAGCAGCCCCGCCGCAGGGCGCGAGCAGTACTTC	CASSPAAGREQYF
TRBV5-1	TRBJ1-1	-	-	TGCGCCAGCAGCTTGGGGGGAAGGAACACTGAAGCTTTCTTT	CASSLGGRNTEAFF
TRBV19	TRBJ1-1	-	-	TGTGCCAGTAGTCTTCAAGCGGGGGGGGACACTGAAGCTTTCTTT	CASSLQAGGDTEAFF
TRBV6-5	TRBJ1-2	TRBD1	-	TGTGCCAGCAGAACGGACAGGATGATTAACTATGGCTACACCTTC	CASRTDRMINYGYTF
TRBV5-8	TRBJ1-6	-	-	TGTGCCAGCAGCTTGCGACAGGCGAATTATTCACCCCTCCACTTT	CASSLRQANYSPLHF
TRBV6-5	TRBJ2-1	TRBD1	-	TGTGCCAGCAGTTACTCAAGACAGGGGGCTGGTGAGCAGTTCTTC	CASSYSRQGAGEQFF
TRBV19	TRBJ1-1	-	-	TGTGCCAGTATCCAAGGGGGGAGAGGGACTGAAGCTTTCTTT	CASIQGGRGTEAFF
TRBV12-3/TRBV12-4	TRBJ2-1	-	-	TGTGCCAGCATCCCCCCGGGCCACAATGAGCAGTTCTTC	CASIPPGHNEQFF